This T cell receptor beta chain is drawn from a study of glioma-infiltrating T cells after dendritic cell vaccination (TCRdb year 2016). Study-wide context: A cohort of approximately 15 glioblastoma patients from Phase I and II dendritic cell vaccination trials was included, of whom 9 were newly diagnosed and 6 had recurrent disease. TCR sequencing metrics, including TIL content and tumor-blood repertoire overlap, were correlated with survival after dendritic cell vaccination. Autologous tumor lysate-pulsed dendritic cell vaccination was administered to the patients between about 2003 and 2012. The vaccine was prepared from monocyte-derived dendritic cells that were cultured for about 7 days with IL-4 and GM-CSF and then pulsed overnight with autologous tumor lysate. Patients received three intradermal dendritic cell vaccine injections at biweekly intervals in the arm below the axilla. In glioblastoma patients vaccinated with dendritic cells, deep sequencing of TCR beta CDR3 regions served to measure tumor-infiltrating lymphocyte content and to compare repertoires between tumor and blood.

What this sample's time point label stands for: after dendritic cell vaccination, including at tumor progression/relapse. Selection of patients required sufficient residual fresh-frozen tumor tissue and over two years of available survival data. An isocitrate dehydrogenase mutation was not carried by any of the glioblastoma patients, although molecular status was otherwise variable. PBMC were collected before vaccination, two weeks after the third vaccination, and at tumor progression when it occurred. The Qiagen DNeasy Blood extraction Kit was used for extraction of genomic DNA. The paper as a whole reports these results and caveats: Longer time to progression and overall survival after dendritic cell vaccination were predicted by higher estimated pretreatment TIL content. The TCR overlap response model with three groups was called speculative and said to need prospective validation. The cohort was small and heterogeneous, few patients had complete blood and tumor sets, and even fewer had initial-recurrent tumor pairs. TCR clonality showed no direct relationship with survival, which suggests that a diverse polyclonal response may matter.

A word on this clone: Its antigen remains unidentified. Within one base of it there is no much larger clone, and no base qualities were kept.

The immunoSEQ assay amplified TCRB CDR3 regions from roughly 2 micrograms of genomic DNA, or from all available DNA when less than that amount was available. For multiplex PCR, 60 forward primers for TCR V beta segments and 13 reverse primers for J beta segments were used. To estimate reads per starting template, synthetic control templates were spiked into each sample at limiting dilution. Reads of 87 bp were generated by sequencing on the Illumina HiSeq System. In the original analysis: PCR and sequencing errors were removed by merging closely related sequences with a nearest neighbor algorithm. TCR overlap was defined as the percentage of unique tumor TCR beta sequences that were also found in the peripheral blood of the same patient. The clones in this table, taken by TCRdb from immuneACCESS, are in-frame only. Not every clone is retained; where verified, under half of the shortfall comes from an unresolved V gene, and the cause of the rest is unknown. V, J and clone size are taken as reported in that table, and D and trimming were inferred from the DNA itself. The sample contains over 65,000 clones, 85% of them found a single time. The ten largest clones capture 7.5% to 8.5% of the sample.

Taken from cysteine to phenylalanine, the CDR3 has 15 residues. The entry retains the CDR3 DNA only, 45 bases that are in frame from base 1. Per the germline V gene, LGHNA is the CDR1 and YSLEER is the CDR2. The junction carries 11 bases between V and J, which are trimmed by 0 bases and 5 bases respectively. The sequence links TRBV4-3 to TRBJ1-5, with no D gene named confidently. The clonotype was recovered from a human donor with glioblastoma. This specimen was blood, taken after dendritic cell vaccination. The CDR3 region reads CASSQELGSYQPQHF. The DNA sequence follows: TGCGCCAGCAGCCAAGAATTGGGCAGCTATCAGCCCCAGCATTTT.